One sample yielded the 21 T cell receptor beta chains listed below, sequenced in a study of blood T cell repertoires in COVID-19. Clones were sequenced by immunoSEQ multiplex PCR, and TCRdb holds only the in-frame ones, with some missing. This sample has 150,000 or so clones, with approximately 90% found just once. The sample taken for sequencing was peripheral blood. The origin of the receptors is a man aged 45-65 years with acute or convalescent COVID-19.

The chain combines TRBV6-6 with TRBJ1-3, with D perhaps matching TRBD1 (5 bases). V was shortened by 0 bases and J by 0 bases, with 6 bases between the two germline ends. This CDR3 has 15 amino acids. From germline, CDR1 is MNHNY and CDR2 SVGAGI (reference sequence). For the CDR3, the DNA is TGTGCCAGCAGTTACTCCAGGGACTCTGGAAACACCATATATTTT. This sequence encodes CASSYSRDSGNTIYF.

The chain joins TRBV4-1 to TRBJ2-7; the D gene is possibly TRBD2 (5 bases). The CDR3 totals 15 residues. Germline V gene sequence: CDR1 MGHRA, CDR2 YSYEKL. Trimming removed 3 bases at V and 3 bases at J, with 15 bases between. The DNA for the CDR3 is TGCGCCAGCAGCCACTATGGAGGAGGAAACTACGAGCAGTACTTC. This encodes CASSHYGGGNYEQYF.

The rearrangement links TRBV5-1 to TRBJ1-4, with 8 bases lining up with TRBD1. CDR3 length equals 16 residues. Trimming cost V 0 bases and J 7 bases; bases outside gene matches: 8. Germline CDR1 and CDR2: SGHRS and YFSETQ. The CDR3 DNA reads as TGCGCCAGCAGCTTGGGCCCCGGACAGGGAAGTGAAAAACTGTTTTTT. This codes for CASSLGPGQGSEKLFF. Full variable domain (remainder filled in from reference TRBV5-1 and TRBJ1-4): KAGVTQTPRYLIKTRGQQVTLSCSPISGHRSVSWYQQTPGQGLQFLFEYFSETQRNKGNFPGRFSGRQFSNSRSEMNVSTLELGDSALYLCASSLGPGQGSEKLFFGSGTQLSVL.

As DNA, the CDR3 is TGTGCCAGCGGGCGCCGGGACAGGGGTAACTATGGCTACACCTTC. As protein: CASGRRDRGNYGYTF. V and J are TRBV6-5 and TRBJ1-2; 10 nucleotides line up with TRBD1. The germline V gene encodes CDR1 MNHEY and CDR2 SVGAGI. This CDR3 is built from 15 residues. V was clipped by 8 bases and J by 1 base; unmatched bases: 7.

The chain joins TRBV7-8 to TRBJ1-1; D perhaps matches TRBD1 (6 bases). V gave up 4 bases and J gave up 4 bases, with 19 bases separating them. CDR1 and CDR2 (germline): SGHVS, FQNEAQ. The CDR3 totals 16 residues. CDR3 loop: CASSSGGRGWTTEAFF. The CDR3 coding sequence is TGTGCCAGCAGCTCAGGTGGCAGGGGATGGACCACTGAAGCTTTCTTT.

For the CDR3, the DNA is TGCAGCGTTTCACTCACAGGGGTAGGAGAGACCCAGTACTTC. It translates to CSVSLTGVGETQYF. The chain carries TRBV29-1 and TRBJ2-5; 7 bases are a match to TRBD1. The J segment lost 4 bases and the V segment lost 5 bases, leaving 10 bases of the junction unmatched. The CDR3 spans 14 residues. Per the germline V gene, CDR1 is SQVTM and CDR2 is ANQGSEA.

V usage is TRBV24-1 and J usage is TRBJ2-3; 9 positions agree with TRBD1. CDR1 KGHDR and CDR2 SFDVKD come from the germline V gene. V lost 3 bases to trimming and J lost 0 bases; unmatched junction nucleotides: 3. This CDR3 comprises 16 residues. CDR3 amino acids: CATSDPGTGSTDTQYF. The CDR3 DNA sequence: TGTGCCACCAGTGATCCCGGGACAGGGAGCACAGATACGCAGTATTTT.

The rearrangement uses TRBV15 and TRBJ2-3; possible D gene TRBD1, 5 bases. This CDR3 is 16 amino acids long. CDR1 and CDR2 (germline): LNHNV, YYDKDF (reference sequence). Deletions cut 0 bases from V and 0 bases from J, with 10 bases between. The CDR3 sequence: CATSRERPGSTDTQYF. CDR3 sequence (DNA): TGTGCCACCAGCAGAGAGAGGCCAGGGAGCACAGATACGCAGTATTTT.

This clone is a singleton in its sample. CDR3 sequence: CASSVGGGFEAFF. In DNA, the CDR3 is TGTGCCAGCAGCGTAGGAGGGGGCTTTGAAGCTTTCTTT. The chain couples TRBV5-6 to TRBJ1-1; 7 positions match TRBD1. From germline, CDR1 is SGHDT and CDR2 YYEEEE. The CDR3 is 13 residues long. Trimming removed 4 bases from V and 7 bases from J; junction bases left unmatched: 7.

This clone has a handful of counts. The CDR3 region is CASSLGQVNTEAFF. CDR3 bases: TGTGCCAGCAGCTTAGGGCAGGTCAACACTGAAGCTTTCTTT. The chain links TRBV7-2 to TRBJ1-1; D unresolved. This CDR3 region has 14 residues. Trimming removed 1 base at V and 2 bases at J, with 8 bases between. The germline gives CDR1 SGHTA, CDR2 FQGNSA.

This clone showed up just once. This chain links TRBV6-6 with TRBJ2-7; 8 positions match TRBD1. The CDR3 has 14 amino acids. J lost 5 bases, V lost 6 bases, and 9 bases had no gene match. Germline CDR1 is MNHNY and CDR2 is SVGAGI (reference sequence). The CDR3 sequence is CASSPTDRAHEQYV. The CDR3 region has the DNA TGTGCCAGCAGCCCGACGGACAGGGCCCACGAGCAGTACGTC.

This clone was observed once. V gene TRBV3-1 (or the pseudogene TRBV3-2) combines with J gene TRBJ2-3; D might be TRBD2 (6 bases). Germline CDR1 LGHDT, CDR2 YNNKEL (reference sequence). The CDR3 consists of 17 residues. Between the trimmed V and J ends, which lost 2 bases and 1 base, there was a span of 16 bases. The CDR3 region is CASSQSGSSARTDTQYF. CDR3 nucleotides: TGTGCCAGCAGCCAATCGGGGTCTAGCGCCCGCACAGATACGCAGTATTTT.

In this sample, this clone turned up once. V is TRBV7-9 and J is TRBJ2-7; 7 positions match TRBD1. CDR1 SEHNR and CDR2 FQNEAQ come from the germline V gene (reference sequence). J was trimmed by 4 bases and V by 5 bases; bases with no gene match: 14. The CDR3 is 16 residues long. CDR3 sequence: CASSATLGTESYEQYF. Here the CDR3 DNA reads TGTGCCAGCAGCGCGACGCTGGGGACAGAGAGTTACGAGCAGTACTTC.

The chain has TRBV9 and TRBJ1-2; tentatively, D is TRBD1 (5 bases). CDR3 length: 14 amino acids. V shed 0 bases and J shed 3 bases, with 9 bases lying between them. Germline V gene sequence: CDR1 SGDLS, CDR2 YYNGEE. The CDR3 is CASSVGSGDYGYTF. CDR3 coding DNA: TGTGCCAGCAGCGTAGGGTCGGGGGACTATGGCTACACCTTC.

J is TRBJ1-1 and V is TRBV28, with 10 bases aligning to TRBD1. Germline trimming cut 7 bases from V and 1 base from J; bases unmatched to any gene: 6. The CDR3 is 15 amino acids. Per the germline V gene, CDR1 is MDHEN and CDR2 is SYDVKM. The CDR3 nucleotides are TGTGCCAGCAAAGACAGGGGGCTTGGGAACACTGAAGCTTTCTTT. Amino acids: CASKDRGLGNTEAFF.

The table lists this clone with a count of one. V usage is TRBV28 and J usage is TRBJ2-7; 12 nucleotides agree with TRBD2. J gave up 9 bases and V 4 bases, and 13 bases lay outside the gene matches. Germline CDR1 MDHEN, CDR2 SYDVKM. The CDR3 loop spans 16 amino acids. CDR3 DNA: TGTGCCAGCAGTTCTTCTAGCGGGAGGGCATATTTGGGGCAGTACTTC. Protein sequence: CASSSSSGRAYLGQYF.

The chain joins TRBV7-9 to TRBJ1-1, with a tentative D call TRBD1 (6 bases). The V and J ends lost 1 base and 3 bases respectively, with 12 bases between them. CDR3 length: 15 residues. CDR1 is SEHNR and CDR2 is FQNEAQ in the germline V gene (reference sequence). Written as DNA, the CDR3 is TGTGCCAGCAGCTTAGTACAGGGAGTGGACACTGAAGCTTTCTTT. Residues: CASSLVQGVDTEAFF.

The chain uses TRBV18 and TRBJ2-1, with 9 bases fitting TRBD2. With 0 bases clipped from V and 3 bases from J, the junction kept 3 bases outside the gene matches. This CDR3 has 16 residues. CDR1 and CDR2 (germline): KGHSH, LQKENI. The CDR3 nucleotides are TGTGCCAGCTCACCACCGCGACTAGCGGACTACAATGAGCAGTTCTTC. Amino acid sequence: CASSPPRLADYNEQFF. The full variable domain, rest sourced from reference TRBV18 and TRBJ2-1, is NAGVMQNPRHLVRRRGQEARLRCSPMKGHSHVYWYRQLPEEGLKFMVYLQKENIIDESGMPKERFSAEFPKEGPSILRIQQVVRGDSAAYFCASSPPRLADYNEQFFGPGTRLTVL.

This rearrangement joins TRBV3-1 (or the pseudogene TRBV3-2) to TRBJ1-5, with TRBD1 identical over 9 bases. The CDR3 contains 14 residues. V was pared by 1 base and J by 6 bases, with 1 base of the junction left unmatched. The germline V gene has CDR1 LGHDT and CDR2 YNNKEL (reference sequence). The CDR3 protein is CASSQGTGVQPQHF. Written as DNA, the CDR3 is TGTGCCAGCAGCCAAGGGACAGGGGTTCAGCCCCAGCATTTT.

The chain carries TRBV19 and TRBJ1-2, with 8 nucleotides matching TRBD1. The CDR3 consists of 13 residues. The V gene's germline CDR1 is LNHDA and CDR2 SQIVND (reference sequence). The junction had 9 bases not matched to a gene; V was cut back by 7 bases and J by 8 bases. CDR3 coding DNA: TGTGCCAGTATCCCTAGACAGGGGATCGGCTACACCTTC. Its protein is CASIPRQGIGYTF.

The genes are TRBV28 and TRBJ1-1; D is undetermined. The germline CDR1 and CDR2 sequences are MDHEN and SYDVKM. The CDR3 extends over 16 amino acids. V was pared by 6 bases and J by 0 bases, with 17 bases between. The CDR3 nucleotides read TGTGCCAGCAGCCCGCTCGGGGTGGGAATGAACACTGAAGCTTTCTTT. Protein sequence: CASSPLGVGMNTEAFF. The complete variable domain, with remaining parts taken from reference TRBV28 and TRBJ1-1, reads DVKVTQSSRYLVKRTGEKVFLECVQDMDHENMFWYRQDPGLGLRLIYFSYDVKMKEKGDIPEGYSVSREKKERFSLILESASTNQTSMYLCASSPLGVGMNTEAFFGQGTRLTVV.